These T cell receptor beta chains were read from a single sample in a study of T cells in Graves' hyperthyroidism and ophthalmopathy. TCRdb analysed the multiplex PCR reads with MiXCR anew, one entry per CDR3 protein. The table has under 350,000 distinct CDR3 sequences, approximately 17% seen once; the top ten hold around 58%. Sequencing used blood. Source of these receptors: a woman aged 55 to 70 with Graves' ophthalmopathy. Both conserved end residues are part of each CDR3. Each record gives: D gene, V gene, clone size, J gene, CDR3 protein, CDR3 DNA. D genes are given only for firm matches. Size is stated for part of the rows, as once, few or many counts, or as a class when the clone is expanded.

D: .; V: TRBV20-1; size: many; J: TRBJ1-2; CDR3: CSARDYYRELGYTF; DNA: TGCAGTGCTAGAGACTACTACAGGGAACTTGGCTACACCTTC
D: .; V: TRBV2; size: .; J: TRBJ2-5; CDR3: CASSVSEQKTQYF; DNA: TGTGCCAGCAGTGTTTCGGAACAAAAGACCCAGTACTTC
D: .; V: TRBV7-2; size: many; J: TRBJ1-1; CDR3: CASSQQGGTEAFF; DNA: TGTGCCAGCAGCCAACAGGGAGGTACTGAAGCTTTCTTT
D: .; V: TRBV19; size: few; J: TRBJ2-1; CDR3: CASSIGDLPGNEQFF; DNA: TGTGCCAGTAGTATTGGGGACCTTCCGGGGAATGAGCAGTTCTTC
D: .; V: TRBV7-3; size: many; J: TRBJ2-3; CDR3: CASSPPVADTQYF; DNA: TGTGCCAGCAGCCCTCCGGTGGCAGATACGCAGTATTTT
D: .; V: TRBV10-3; size: many; J: TRBJ1-1; CDR3: CAISGDGFNTEAFF; DNA: TGTGCCATCAGTGGGGACGGTTTCAACACTGAAGCTTTCTTT
D: .; V: TRBV2; size: many; J: TRBJ1-5; CDR3: CASSEWGGNQPQHF; DNA: TGTGCCAGCAGTGAGTGGGGGGGCAATCAGCCCCAGCATTTT
D: .; V: TRBV27; size: many; J: TRBJ1-1; CDR3: CASSTITPGAEAFF; DNA: TGTGCCAGCAGCACTATTACCCCGGGAGCTGAAGCTTTCTTT
D: .; V: TRBV12-3/TRBV12-4; size: .; J: TRBJ1-5; CDR3: CASIPVAGTYSNQPQHF; DNA: TGTGCCAGCATCCCTGTTGCAGGCACATATAGCAATCAGCCCCAGCATTTT
D: TRBD2; V: TRBV7-9; size: few; J: TRBJ2-2; CDR3: CASSPLAGGRTGELFF; DNA: TGTGCCAGCAGCCCCCTGGCGGGGGGGCGTACCGGGGAGCTGTTTTTT
D: TRBD1; V: TRBV7-9; size: many; J: TRBJ2-7; CDR3: CASSLYTTGAWVYEQYF; DNA: TGTGCCAGCAGCTTATATACCACAGGGGCTTGGGTCTACGAGCAGTACTTC
D: .; V: TRBV19; size: .; J: TRBJ2-1; CDR3: CASSIRHRQSNEQFF; DNA: TGTGCCAGTAGTATACGGCACAGGCAAAGCAATGAGCAGTTCTTC
D: TRBD1; V: TRBV5-1; size: many; J: TRBJ1-4; CDR3: CASSLLGQGLNEKLFF; DNA: TGCGCCAGCAGCCTCCTCGGACAGGGTTTGAATGAAAAACTGTTTTTT
D: TRBD1; V: TRBV7-2; size: .; J: TRBJ1-2; CDR3: CASSLVVGGRGYTF; DNA: TGTGCCAGCAGCTTAGTGGTAGGGGGCAGGGGCTACACCTTC
D: TRBD1; V: TRBV10-3; size: many; J: TRBJ1-2; CDR3: CAIRKDRGYGYTF; DNA: TGTGCCATCAGGAAGGACAGGGGGTATGGCTACACCTTC
D: TRBD2; V: TRBV7-2; size: .; J: TRBJ2-7; CDR3: CASSPRAGGPYEQYF; DNA: TGTGCCAGCAGCCCGCGCGCGGGAGGGCCTTACGAGCAGTACTTC
D: .; V: TRBV19; size: few; J: TRBJ1-4; CDR3: CASSIIGATNEKLFF; DNA: TGTGCCAGTAGTATTATAGGGGCAACTAATGAAAAACTGTTTTTT
D: .; V: TRBV5-1; size: many; J: TRBJ1-2; CDR3: CASSLEPGNLHGYTF; DNA: TGCGCCAGCAGCTTGGAACCAGGGAACTTGCATGGCTACACCTTC
D: TRBD1; V: TRBV20-1; size: .; J: TRBJ2-7; CDR3: CSVALGDRFQQYF; DNA: TGCAGCGTTGCTTTGGGGGACAGGTTTCAGCAGTACTTC
D: TRBD2; V: TRBV11-2; size: many; J: TRBJ2-1; CDR3: CASSSRGGTAGTSGYNEQFF; DNA: TGTGCCAGCAGTTCCCGGGGGGGGACGGCCGGGACTAGCGGTTACAATGAGCAGTTCTTC
D: TRBD1; V: TRBV27; size: few; J: TRBJ1-6; CDR3: CASSFSGQGNSPLHF; DNA: TGTGCCAGCAGTTTTTCTGGACAGGGAAATTCACCCCTCCACTTT
D: TRBD1; V: TRBV20-1; size: many; J: TRBJ1-2; CDR3: CSARPGQGGGYTF; DNA: TGCAGTGCTAGGCCCGGACAGGGAGGGGGCTACACCTTC
D: TRBD1; V: TRBV29-1; size: .; J: TRBJ1-6; CDR3: CSVQQGSYNSPLHF; DNA: TGCAGCGTTCAACAGGGGTCCTATAATTCACCCCTCCACTTT
D: .; V: TRBV6-5; size: .; J: TRBJ2-7; CDR3: CASSYSGGDYEQYF; DNA: TGTGCCAGCAGTTACTCGGGTGGAGACTACGAGCAGTACTTC
D: TRBD2; V: TRBV18; size: many; J: TRBJ2-3; CDR3: CASSPLTMASGSTQYF; DNA: TGTGCCAGCTCACCACTCACTATGGCCAGCGGGAGCACGCAGTATTTT
D: TRBD1; V: TRBV6-2/TRBV6-3; size: many; J: TRBJ2-3; CDR3: CASRKRGGSDTQYF; DNA: TGTGCCAGCAGAAAGAGAGGGGGCTCAGATACGCAGTATTTT
D: TRBD1; V: TRBV27; size: many; J: TRBJ2-7; CDR3: CASSLFSGTGESYEQYF; DNA: TGTGCCAGCAGTTTATTCTCCGGGACAGGGGAATCCTACGAGCAGTACTTC
D: TRBD1; V: TRBV20-1; size: many; J: TRBJ2-1; CDR3: CSASAGTGRYNEQFF; DNA: TGCAGTGCTTCCGCCGGGACAGGGCGCTACAATGAGCAGTTCTTC
D: TRBD1; V: TRBV20-1; size: many; J: TRBJ1-5; CDR3: CSARGPGQGSNQPQHF; DNA: TGCAGTGCTAGAGGGCCGGGACAGGGAAGCAATCAGCCCCAGCATTTT
D: TRBD1; V: TRBV6-2/TRBV6-3; size: many; J: TRBJ2-1; CDR3: CASSYALPGQLYNEQFF; DNA: TGTGCCAGCAGTTACGCCCTTCCGGGACAGCTTTACAATGAGCAGTTCTTC
D: .; V: TRBV29-1; size: .; J: TRBJ2-2; CDR3: CSVPQGNGELFF; DNA: TGCAGCGTTCCCCAGGGGAACGGGGAGCTGTTTTTT